The clone carrying this TCR beta chain was counted only a few times. This CDR3 has 14 residues. CDR1 and CDR2 from the germline V gene are SEHNR and FQNEAQ (reference sequence). With 5 bases clipped from V and 1 base from J, the junction kept 5 bases outside the gene matches. The data originate from a study of cytomegalovirus exposure and HLA in healthy donors. Vbeta (60) and Jbeta (13) primers were used in the PCR. Measured with immunoSEQ multiplex PCR; TCRdb has only the in-frame clones, and not every one. The repertoire holds fewer than 250,000 clones, with over 60% as singletons. Sample: PBMCs. The V and J genes are TRBV7-9 and TRBJ2-7; TRBD1 matches 7 bases. The receptor was isolated from a woman in her thirties in good health and CMV-seropositive. The CDR3 sequence is CASSPTGISYEQYF. Here the CDR3 DNA reads TGTGCCAGCAGCCCGACAGGGATATCCTACGAGCAGTACTTC.